This T cell receptor (beta chain) was captured in a study of cytomegalovirus exposure and HLA in healthy donors. On the study more broadly: Out of a few hundred genotyped donors, roughly 78% belonged to the Caucasian-associated ancestry cluster.

This clone is a singleton in its sample. What it binds is not known. The study ran its PCR with 60 Vbeta and 13 Jbeta primers. Some clones are missing from TCRdb's copy, which holds only in-frame ones; the method was immunoSEQ multiplex PCR. Here the sample spans about 93,000 clones, about four fifths being singletons. Germline V gene sequence: CDR1 SQVTM, CDR2 ANQGSEA. This CDR3 has 14 amino acids. V dropped 2 bases and J dropped 6 bases, with 16 bases sitting between them. Study findings and constraints: Apparent HLA restriction characterized most CMV-associated TCR beta chains in a later analysis. Serostatus for CMV was the only available immune exposure information. Associated with cytomegalovirus, according to the listing, were 150 to 200 TCR beta chains.

The clonotype comes from a man aged 25-45 years in good health and CMV-seronegative. This rearrangement joins TRBV29-1 to TRBJ1-1, with D tentatively TRBD1 (5 bases). Sequenced: PBMCs. The chain's CDR3 is CSVEYSGGIAEAFF. Written as DNA, the CDR3 is TGCAGCGTTGAATATTCCGGGGGTATCGCTGAAGCTTTCTTT.